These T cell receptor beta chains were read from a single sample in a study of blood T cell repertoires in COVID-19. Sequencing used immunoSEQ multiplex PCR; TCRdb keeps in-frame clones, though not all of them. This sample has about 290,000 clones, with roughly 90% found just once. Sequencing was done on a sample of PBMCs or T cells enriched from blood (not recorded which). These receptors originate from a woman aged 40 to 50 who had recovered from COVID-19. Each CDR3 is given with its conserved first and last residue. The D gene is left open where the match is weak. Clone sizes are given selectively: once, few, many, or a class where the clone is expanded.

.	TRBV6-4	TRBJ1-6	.	TGTGCCAGCAGTCAACAGGGTTATAATTCACCCCTCCACTTT	CASSQQGYNSPLHF
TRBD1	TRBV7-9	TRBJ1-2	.	TGTGCCAGCCCGGGACAGGGAAACTATGGCTACACCTTC	CASPGQGNYGYTF
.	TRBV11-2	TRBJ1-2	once	TGTGCCAGCAGCTCGCCGACAGTAGACCTCTATGGCTACACCTTC	CASSSPTVDLYGYTF
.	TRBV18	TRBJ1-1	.	TGTGCCAGCTCACCCACCACTCGGGGGGTGAACACTGAAGCTTTCTTT	CASSPTTRGVNTEAFF
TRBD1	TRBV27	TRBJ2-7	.	TGTGCCAGCAGTTATAAAGGGACAGGGTGGTACGAGCAGTACTTC	CASSYKGTGWYEQYF
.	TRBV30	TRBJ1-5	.	TGTGCCTGGAGTCCCCGGGGAGGAGGCAATCAGCCCCAGCATTTT	CAWSPRGGGNQPQHF
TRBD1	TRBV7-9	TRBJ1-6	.	TGTGCCAGCAGCACCCCGGACAGGGGGCTAAATTCACCCCTCCACTTT	CASSTPDRGLNSPLHF
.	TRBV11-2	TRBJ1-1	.	TGTGCCAGCAGCTTAGAGTATGGCAGGGGCACTGAAGCTTTCTTT	CASSLEYGRGTEAFF
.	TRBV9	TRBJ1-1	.	TGTGCCAGCAGCGCCCAACAGGTGGCAAACACTGAAGCTTTCTTT	CASSAQQVANTEAFF
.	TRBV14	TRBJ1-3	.	TGTGCCAGCAGCCAAACAGGGCCCACCCTCTGGAAGGGAAGAAACACCATATATTTT	CASSQTGPTLWKGRNTIYF
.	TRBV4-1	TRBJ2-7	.	TGCGCCAGCAGCCCCCGCGGGGGCCCGTCCGAGCAGTACTTC	CASSPRGGPSEQYF
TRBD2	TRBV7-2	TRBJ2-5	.	TGTGCCAGCAGCTTATGGGCTAGCGGGGGGCGGGAGACCCAGTACTTC	CASSLWASGGRETQYF
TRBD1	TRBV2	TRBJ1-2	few	TGTGCCAGCAGTGAAGCTGGAATCGGACAGGGCTTTGGCTACACCTTC	CASSEAGIGQGFGYTF
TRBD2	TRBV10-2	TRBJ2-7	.	TGCGCCAGCAGTGAGAGACTAGCGTTCCCCTACGAGCAGTACTTC	CASSERLAFPYEQYF
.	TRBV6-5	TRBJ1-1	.	TGTGCCAGCAGCACACAGGGGAACACTGAAGCTTTCTTT	CASSTQGNTEAFF
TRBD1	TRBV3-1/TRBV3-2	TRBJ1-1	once	TGTGCCAGCAGCCCGGACAGGGGTTTGTACACTGAAGCTTTCTTT	CASSPDRGLYTEAFF
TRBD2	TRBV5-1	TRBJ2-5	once	TGCGCCAGCAGCGGGGAGGGAATGAAAGGAGAGACCCAGTACTTC	CASSGEGMKGETQYF
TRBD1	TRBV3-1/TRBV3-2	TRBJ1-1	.	TGTGCCAGCAGCCAAGGGTTACAGGGGGTGGTCTCTGAAGCTTTCTTT	CASSQGLQGVVSEAFF
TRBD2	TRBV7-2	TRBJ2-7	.	TGTGCCAGCAGCTTAGCCCGCGGGAGGATCTACGAGCAGTACTTC	CASSLARGRIYEQYF
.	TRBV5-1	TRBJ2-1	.	TGCGCCAGCAGCCCCGGGACAATCAACGGGAATGAGCAGTTCTTC	CASSPGTINGNEQFF
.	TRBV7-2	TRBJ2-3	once	TGTGCCAGCAGCCGCGGACTGGATACAGATACGCAGTATTTT	CASSRGLDTDTQYF
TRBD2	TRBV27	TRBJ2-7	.	TGTGCCAGCAGACTAGCGGGTCTCGGGCTTTACGAGCAGTACTTC	CASRLAGLGLYEQYF
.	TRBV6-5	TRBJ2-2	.	TGTGCCAGCGGCCAACAGGGAGTCACCGGGGAGCTGTTTTTT	CASGQQGVTGELFF
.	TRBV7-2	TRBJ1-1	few	TGTGCCAGCAGCTTAACCGCTATAAGGGGAAACACTGAAGCTTTCTTT	CASSLTAIRGNTEAFF
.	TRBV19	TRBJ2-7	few	TGTGCCAGTAGTAGTACAGGGCAGAGGAGATCCGAGCAGTACTTC	CASSSTGQRRSEQYF
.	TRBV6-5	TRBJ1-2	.	TGTGCCAGCAGTTACCCGGGGAATGGCTACACCTTC	CASSYPGNGYTF
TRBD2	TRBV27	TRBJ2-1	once	TGTGCCAGCAGTTTCCTCACTAGCGGGAGCTACAATGAGCAGTTCTTC	CASSFLTSGSYNEQFF
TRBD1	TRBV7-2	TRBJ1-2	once	TGTGCCAGCAGCTTGTCCGGGACAGGGGGTGTCTATGGCTACACCTTC	CASSLSGTGGVYGYTF
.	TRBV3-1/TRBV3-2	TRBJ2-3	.	TGTGCCAGCAGACCCAGATCGGGGGGCGGGGATACGCAGTATTTT	CASRPRSGGGDTQYF
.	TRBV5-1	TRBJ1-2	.	TGCGCCAGCAGCGGTGGAGGCCCAACCATCTATGGCTACACCTTC	CASSGGGPTIYGYTF
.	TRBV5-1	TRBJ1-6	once	TGCGCCAGCAGCTTGGCGAGGGCTGAATCACCCCTCCACTTT	CASSLARAESPLHF
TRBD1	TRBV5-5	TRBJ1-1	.	TGTGCCAGCAGAAACCGACAGGGAAGGGACACTGAAGCTTTCTTT	CASRNRQGRDTEAFF
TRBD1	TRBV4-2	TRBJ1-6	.	TGTGCCAGCAGCCGCGAGGGACAGGGAAATTCACCCCTCCACTTT	CASSREGQGNSPLHF
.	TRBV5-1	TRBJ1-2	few	TGCGCCAGCAGGGGCAACTATGGCTACACCTTC	CASRGNYGYTF
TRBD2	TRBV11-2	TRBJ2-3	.	TGTGCCAGCAGCGGGACTAGCGGGAGGTGGGCAGATACGCAGTATTTT	CASSGTSGRWADTQYF
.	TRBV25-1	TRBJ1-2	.	TGTGCCAGCATGTCGGTTGAGGGGGTTGAGTGCACCTTC	CASMSVEGVECTF
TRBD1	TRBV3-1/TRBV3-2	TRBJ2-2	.	TGTGCCAGCAGCCAAGATCTTCCTACGGGACAGGGGACCACCGGGGAGCTGTTTTTT	CASSQDLPTGQGTTGELFF
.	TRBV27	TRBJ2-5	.	TGTGCCAGCAGCACTATCCGACCGGGCGGGCAAGAGACCCAGTACTTC	CASSTIRPGGQETQYF
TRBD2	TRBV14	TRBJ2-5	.	TGTGCCAGCAGCCAACGTGTACTAGCGGGAGGGCAAGCGGAGACCCAGTACTTC	CASSQRVLAGGQAETQYF
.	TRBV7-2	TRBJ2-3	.	TGTGCCAGCAACGAGGGCCCCGGGAGAACAGATACGCAGTATTTT	CASNEGPGRTDTQYF
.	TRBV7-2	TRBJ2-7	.	TGTGCCAGCAGCTATTCACCATCTTCAGGGGAGCAGTACTTC	CASSYSPSSGEQYF
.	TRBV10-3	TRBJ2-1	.	TGTGCCATCAGTGAGGGGAGGAATGAGCAGTTCTTC	CAISEGRNEQFF
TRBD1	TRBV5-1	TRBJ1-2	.	TGCGCCAGCAGCTTGACCCCTGGAGGACAGGCGGGTCGAGATGGCTACACCTTC	CASSLTPGGQAGRDGYTF
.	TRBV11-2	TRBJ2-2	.	TGTGCCAGCAGCTTAGGGGGGGTCACACCAAACACCGGGGAGCTGTTTTTT	CASSLGGVTPNTGELFF
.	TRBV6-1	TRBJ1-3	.	TGTGCCAGCAGTGATGTTCGGAGGAACGGAAACACCATATATTTT	CASSDVRRNGNTIYF
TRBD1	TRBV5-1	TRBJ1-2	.	TGCGCCAGCAGCGAGTGGACAGGGGATGCTGGCTACACCTTC	CASSEWTGDAGYTF
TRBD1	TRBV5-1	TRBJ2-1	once	TGCGCCAGCAGCTTTTGCCGGACAGGGGTTTGCAATGAGCAGTTCTTC	CASSFCRTGVCNEQFF
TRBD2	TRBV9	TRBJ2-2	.	TGTGCCAGCAGCGCCCGGACTAGCGGGCACACCGGGGAGCTGTTTTTT	CASSARTSGHTGELFF
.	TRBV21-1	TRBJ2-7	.	TGTGCCAGCACGGGGTTTAGGTACGAGCAGTACTTC	CASTGFRYEQYF
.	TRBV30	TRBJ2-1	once	TGTGCCTGGGGGGGACAATACAATGAGCAGTTCTTC	CAWGGQYNEQFF
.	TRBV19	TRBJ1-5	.	TGTGCCAGTAGTATCCAGGGAGGATACAATCAGCCCCAGCATTTT	CASSIQGGYNQPQHF
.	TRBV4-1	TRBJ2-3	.	TGCGCCAGCAGAGAAACCGGGCGGGGAAGCACAGATACGCAGTATTTT	CASRETGRGSTDTQYF
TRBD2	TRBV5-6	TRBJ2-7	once	TGTGCCAGCAGCTCTAGCGGGGGGGCCTACGAGCAGTACTTC	CASSSSGGAYEQYF
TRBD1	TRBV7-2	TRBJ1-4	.	TGTGCCAGCAGCGAGGGACAGCCTAATGAAAAACTGTTTTTT	CASSEGQPNEKLFF
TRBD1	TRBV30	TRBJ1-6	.	TGTGCCCGCGGTAGCGGGACAGGGAATAATTCACCCCTCCACTTT	CARGSGTGNNSPLHF